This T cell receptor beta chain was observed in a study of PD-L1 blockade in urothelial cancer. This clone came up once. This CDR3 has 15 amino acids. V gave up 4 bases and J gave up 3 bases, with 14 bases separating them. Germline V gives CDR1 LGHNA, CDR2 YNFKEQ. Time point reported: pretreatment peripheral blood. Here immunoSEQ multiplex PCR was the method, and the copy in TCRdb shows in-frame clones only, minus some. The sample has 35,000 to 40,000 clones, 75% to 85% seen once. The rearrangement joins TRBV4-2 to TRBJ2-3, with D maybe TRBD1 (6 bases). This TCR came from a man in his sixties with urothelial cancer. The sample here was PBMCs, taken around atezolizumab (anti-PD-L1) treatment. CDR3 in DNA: TGTGCCAGCAGCCCAAGGGGGTTGCGGACAGATACGCAGTATTTT. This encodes CASSPRGLRTDTQYF.